This T cell receptor beta chain was profiled in a study of shared T cell receptors in the human thymus. Only in-frame clones appear in the TCRdb table, and some are missing; sequencing was by immunoSEQ multiplex PCR. This sample has under 700,000 clones, with 75% to 80% found just once. This CDR3 is built from 14 residues. Per germline, CDR1 SGHTA and CDR2 FQGNSA. V was clipped by 6 bases and J by 6 bases, with 15 bases between them. These sequences were also reported in another study, on human thymus T cells. That work contributes: Healthy Finnish infants having corrective surgery for congenital heart defects served as donors. Corrective cardiac surgery supplied the resected thymus tissue. Unrelated individuals had highly overlapping thymic repertoires, as reported in related research.

The V call is TRBV7-2, the J call TRBJ2-1; TRBD2 might be the D (5 bases). The sample was thymocytes. This clonotype was sampled from a boy in the first two years of life with a congenital heart defect. The CDR3 bases are TGTGCCAGCAGTCCCCTCCGGGATCCCAATGAGCAGTTCTTC. It specifies CASSPLRDPNEQFF.